This TCR beta chain is drawn from a study of control samples from healthy donors and cancer patients. CDR3 length: 12 residues. Germline values: CDR1 MNHEY, CDR2 SVGAGI. Trimming shortened V by 6 bases and J by 7 bases, and 12 bases separated the two germline ends. Generated by immunoSEQ multiplex PCR, the TCRdb table keeps only in-frame clones and is missing some. Found here are roughly 100,000 clones, roughly 90% of them singletons; the top ten hold about 3%. The receptor comes from a human donor in good health. The donor label of this sample is uncertain. The specimen was blood. The chain employs TRBV6-5 and TRBJ1-1; D possibly corresponds to TRBD1 (5 bases). The CDR3 DNA reads as TGTGCCAGCAGGAGGGCGGGGGGTGAAGCTTTCTTT. It codes for CASRRAGGEAFF.